These 2 T cell receptor beta chains were all obtained from the same sample, sequenced in a study of post-analysis software for immune sequencing data. Study results and limitations: The five TRBV segments detected at higher frequency in patients than in controls included TRBV5-6, TRBV5-1 and TRBV20-1.

The antigens of these receptors remain unknown. Prepared TCR beta cDNA libraries contained unique molecular identifiers. TCRdb reanalysed the PCR reads using MiXCR and keeps one entry per CDR3 protein. Among hundreds of thousands of distinct CDR3 sequences listed, 53% were seen once. The material sequenced was blood. The receptor set was obtained from a girl between 10 and 17 years old with multiple sclerosis.

The chain recombines TRBV11-2 with TRBJ2-7; D remains unclear. The DNA end is more similar to TRBJ2-5, so the J call may be wrong. The CDR3 runs 13 residues. Germline V gene sequence: CDR1 SGHAT, CDR2 FQNNGV. The CDR3 spells CASSLEVSETQYF. The DNA of the CDR3 is TGTGCCAGCAGCTTAGAAGTATCCGAGACCCAGTACTTC.

This clonotype came up a few times. J is TRBJ2-7 and V is TRBV10-3; D gene unclear. The CDR3 runs 12 residues. CDR1 is ENHRY, CDR2 SYGVKD, per germline. Between the trimmed V and J ends, which lost 10 bases and 0 bases, there was a span of 10 bases. CDR3 nucleotide sequence: TGTGCCACCCAACAAACCTCCTACGAGCAGTACTTC. Its translation is CATQQTSYEQYF.